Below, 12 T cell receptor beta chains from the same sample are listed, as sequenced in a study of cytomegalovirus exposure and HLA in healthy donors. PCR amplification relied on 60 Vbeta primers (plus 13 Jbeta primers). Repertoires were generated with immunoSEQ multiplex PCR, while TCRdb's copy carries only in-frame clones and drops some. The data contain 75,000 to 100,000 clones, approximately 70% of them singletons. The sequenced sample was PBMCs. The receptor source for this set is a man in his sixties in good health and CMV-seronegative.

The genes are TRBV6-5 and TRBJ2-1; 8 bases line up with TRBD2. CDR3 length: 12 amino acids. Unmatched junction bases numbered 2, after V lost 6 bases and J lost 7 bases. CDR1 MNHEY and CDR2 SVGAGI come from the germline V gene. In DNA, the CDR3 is TGTGCCAGCAGCGGGGGGGCAAATGAGCAGTTCTTC. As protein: CASSGGANEQFF.

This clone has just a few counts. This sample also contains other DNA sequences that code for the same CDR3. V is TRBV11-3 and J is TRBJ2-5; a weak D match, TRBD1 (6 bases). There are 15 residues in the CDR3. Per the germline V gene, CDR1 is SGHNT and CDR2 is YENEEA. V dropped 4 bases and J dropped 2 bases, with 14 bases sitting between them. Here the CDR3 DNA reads TGTGCCAGCAGCTCCGGTGGACAGCCTCAAGAGACCCAGTACTTC. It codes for CASSSGGQPQETQYF.

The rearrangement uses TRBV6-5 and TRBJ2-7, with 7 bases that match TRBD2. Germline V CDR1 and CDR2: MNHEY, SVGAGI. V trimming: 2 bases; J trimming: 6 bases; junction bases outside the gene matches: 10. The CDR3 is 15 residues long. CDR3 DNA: TGTGCCAGCAGTTACGGGGTCCAGAGCGGGACCGAGCAGTACTTC. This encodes CASSYGVQSGTEQYF.

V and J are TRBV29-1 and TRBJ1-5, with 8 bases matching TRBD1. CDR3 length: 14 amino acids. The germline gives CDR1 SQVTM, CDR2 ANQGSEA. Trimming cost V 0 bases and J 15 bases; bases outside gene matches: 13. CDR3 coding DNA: TGCAGCGTTGAAGATACAGGGGGTCAAGGTATAGCGCATTTT. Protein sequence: CSVEDTGGQGIAHF.

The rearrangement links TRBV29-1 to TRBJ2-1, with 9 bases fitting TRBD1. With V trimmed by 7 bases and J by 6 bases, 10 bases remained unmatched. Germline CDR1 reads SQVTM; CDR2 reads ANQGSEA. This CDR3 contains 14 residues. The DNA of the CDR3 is TGCAGCGGGACAGGGGTCGAGGGGGGCAATGAGCAGTTCTTC. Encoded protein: CSGTGVEGGNEQFF.

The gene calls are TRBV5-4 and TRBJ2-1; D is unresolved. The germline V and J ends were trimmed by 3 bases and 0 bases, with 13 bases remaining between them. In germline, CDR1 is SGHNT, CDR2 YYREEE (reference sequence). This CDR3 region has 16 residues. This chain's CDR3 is CASSSRTASSYNEQFF. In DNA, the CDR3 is TGTGCCAGCAGCTCCCGCACGGCTAGCTCCTACAATGAGCAGTTCTTC. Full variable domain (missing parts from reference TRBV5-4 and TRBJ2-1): ETGVTQSPTHLIKTRGQQVTLRCSSQSGHNTVSWYQQALGQGPQFIFQYYREEENGRGNFPPRFSGLQFPNYSSELNVNALELDDSALYLCASSSRTASSYNEQFFGPGTRLTVL.

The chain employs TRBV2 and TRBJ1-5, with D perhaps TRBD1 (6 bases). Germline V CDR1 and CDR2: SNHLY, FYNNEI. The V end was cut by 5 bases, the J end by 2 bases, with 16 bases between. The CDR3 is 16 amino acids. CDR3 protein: CASSPLQGMGNQPQHF. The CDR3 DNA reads TGTGCCAGCAGTCCCCTACAGGGTATGGGCAATCAGCCCCAGCATTTT.

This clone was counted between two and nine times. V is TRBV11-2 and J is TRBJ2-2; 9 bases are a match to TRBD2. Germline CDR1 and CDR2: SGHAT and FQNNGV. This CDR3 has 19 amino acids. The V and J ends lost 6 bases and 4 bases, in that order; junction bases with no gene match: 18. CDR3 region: CASRHLLREGRGSTGELFF. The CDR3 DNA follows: TGTGCCAGCAGACACCTTTTGCGGGAGGGCCGAGGGAGCACCGGGGAGCTGTTTTTT.

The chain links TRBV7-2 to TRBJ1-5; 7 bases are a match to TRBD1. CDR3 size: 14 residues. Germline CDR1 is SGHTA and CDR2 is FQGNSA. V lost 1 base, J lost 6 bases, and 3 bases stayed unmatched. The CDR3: CASSLVKGAQPQHF. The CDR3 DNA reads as TGTGCCAGCAGCTTAGTGAAGGGGGCTCAGCCCCAGCATTTT. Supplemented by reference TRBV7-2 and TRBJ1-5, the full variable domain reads GAGVSQSPSNKVTEKGKDVELRCDPISGHTALYWYRQSLGQGLEFLIYFQGNSAPDKSGLPSDRFSAERTGGSVSTLTIQRTQQEDSAVYLCASSLVKGAQPQHFGDGTRLSIL.

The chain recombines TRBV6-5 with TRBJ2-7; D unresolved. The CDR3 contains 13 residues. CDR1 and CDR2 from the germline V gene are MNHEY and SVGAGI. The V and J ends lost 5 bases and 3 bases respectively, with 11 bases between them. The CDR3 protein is CASSTSAHYEQYF. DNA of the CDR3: TGTGCCAGCAGTACCAGCGCCCACTACGAGCAGTACTTC.

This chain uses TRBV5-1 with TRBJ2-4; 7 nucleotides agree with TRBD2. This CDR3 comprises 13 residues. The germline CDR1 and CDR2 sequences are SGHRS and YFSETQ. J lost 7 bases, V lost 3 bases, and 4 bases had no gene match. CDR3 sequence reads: CASSSGRVNIQYF. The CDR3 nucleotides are TGCGCCAGCAGCTCGGGGAGGGTGAACATTCAGTACTTC.

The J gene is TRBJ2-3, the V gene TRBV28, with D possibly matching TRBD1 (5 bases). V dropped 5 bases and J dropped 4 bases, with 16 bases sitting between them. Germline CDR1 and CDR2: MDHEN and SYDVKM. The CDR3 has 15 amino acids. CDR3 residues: CASSLSPVRADTQYF. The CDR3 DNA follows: TGTGCCAGCAGTCTATCGCCCGTCAGGGCAGATACGCAGTATTTT.